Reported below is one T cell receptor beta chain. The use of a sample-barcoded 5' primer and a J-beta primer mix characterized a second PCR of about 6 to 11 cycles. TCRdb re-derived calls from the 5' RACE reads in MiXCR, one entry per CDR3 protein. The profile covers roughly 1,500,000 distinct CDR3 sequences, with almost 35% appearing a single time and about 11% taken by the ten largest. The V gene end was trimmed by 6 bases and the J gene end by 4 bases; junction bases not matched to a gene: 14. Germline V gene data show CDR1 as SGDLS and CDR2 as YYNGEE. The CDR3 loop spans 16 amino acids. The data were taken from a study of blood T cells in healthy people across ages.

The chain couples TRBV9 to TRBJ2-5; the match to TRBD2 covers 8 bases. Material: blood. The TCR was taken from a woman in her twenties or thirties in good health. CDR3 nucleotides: TGTGCCAGCACCTCGGGGGGGGCACTAGGAGGAGAGACCCAGTACTTC. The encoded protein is CASTSGGALGGETQYF.